The 13 T cell receptor beta chains given below trace back to one sample, sequenced in a study of early T cells in non-severe SARS-CoV-2 infection. MiXCR was run by TCRdb on the 5' RACE reads, yielding one entry per CDR3 protein. The sample carries over 50,000 distinct CDR3 sequences, over 7% recorded once. The sample consisted of whole blood. The receptors were sampled from an adult who was a healthcare worker with PCR-confirmed SARS-CoV-2 infection or an uninfected control (not recorded which).

The chain uses TRBV11-2 and TRBJ1-2; D gene ambiguous. Trimming removed 0 bases from V and 8 bases from J, with 19 bases in between. The CDR3 has 16 residues. Germline values: CDR1 SGHAT, CDR2 FQNNGV. CDR3 region: CASSLDLGIFGMGYTF. The DNA for the CDR3 is TGTGCCAGCAGCTTAGATCTAGGTATTTTCGGGATGGGCTACACCTTC.

This clonotype occurred many times. The J gene is TRBJ1-2, the V gene TRBV6-1; maybe TRBD1 (5 bases). V lost 5 bases to trimming and J lost 1 base, with 11 bases between them. This CDR3 has 14 residues. CDR1 and CDR2 from the germline V gene are MNHNS and SASEGT. The CDR3: CASSPATDNYGYTF. The CDR3 nucleotides read TGTGCCAGCAGTCCCGCGACAGATAACTATGGCTACACCTTC.

In this sample, this clonotype turned up many times. V and J are TRBV2 and TRBJ1-2, with TRBD1 as a possible D gene (6 bases). Germline V gene lookup returns CDR1 SNHLY and CDR2 FYNNEI. CDR3 length: 14 residues. The V end was cut by 0 bases, the J end by 3 bases, with 8 bases between. The CDR3 here is CASSEAGGDYGYTF. CDR3 in DNA: TGTGCCAGCAGTGAAGCTGGGGGCGACTATGGCTACACCTTC.

The gene calls are TRBV20-1 and TRBJ2-7; a possible D gene is TRBD2 (7 bases). Germline assignment: CDR1 DFQATT and CDR2 SNEGSKA (reference sequence). CDR3 length: 14 amino acids. The V end lost 6 bases, the J end lost 2 bases, and 17 bases lay between the germline ends. This chain's CDR3 is CSAPPGGPTYEQYF. The DNA for the CDR3 is TGCAGTGCCCCTCCGGGGGGCCCCACCTACGAGCAGTACTTC.

This clonotype was picked up many times. The chain joins TRBV29-1 to TRBJ2-7; 11 positions agree with TRBD1. Germline V gene lookup returns CDR1 SQVTM and CDR2 ANQGSEA. The CDR3 loop spans 14 amino acids. Trimming removed 7 bases from V and 3 bases from J; junction bases left unmatched: 8. The CDR3 spells CSAYLGTGGYEQYF. DNA for the CDR3: TGCAGCGCCTACCTGGGGACAGGGGGCTACGAGCAGTACTTC.

This clonotype was seen many times. The gene calls are TRBV3-1 and TRBJ1-5; D unresolved. Trimming cost V 0 bases and J 1 base, with 7 bases left between them. Germline V CDR1 and CDR2: LGHDT, YNNKEL (reference sequence). This CDR3 comprises 15 residues. CDR3 in DNA: TGTGCCAGCAGCCAAGATGGGAAGAGCAATCAGCCCCAGCATTTT. This encodes CASSQDGKSNQPQHF.

This clonotype was detected a few times. J is TRBJ2-3 and V is TRBV4-1; D is ambiguous. Trimming removed 0 bases from V and 3 bases from J, with 7 bases in between. The length of the CDR3 is 14 residues. CDR1 is MGHRA and CDR2 is YSYEKL in the germline V gene. The CDR3 region has the DNA TGCGCCAGCAGCCAAGAGGGATTAACAGATACGCAGTATTTT. Encoded protein: CASSQEGLTDTQYF.

This clonotype was seen a handful of times. The V call is TRBV5-6, the J call TRBJ1-4; 7 bases match TRBD1. V was pared by 6 bases and J by 1 base, with 3 bases of the junction left unmatched. There are 14 residues in the CDR3. Germline lookup yields CDR1 SGHDT and CDR2 YYEEEE. CDR3 residues: CASKGTVTNEKLFF. The CDR3 region has the DNA TGTGCCAGCAAGGGGACAGTAACTAATGAAAAACTGTTTTTT.

The CDR3 DNA reads as TGTGCCAGCAGCTGGACGGTGCTCTCCTACGAGCAGTACTTC. It yields the protein CASSWTVLSYEQYF. The V call is TRBV6-2 or TRBV6-3, the J call TRBJ2-7, with D unresolved. This CDR3 is 14 amino acids long. Germline CDR1 is MNHEY and CDR2 is SVGEGT. Trimming shortened V by 6 bases and J by 0 bases, and 12 bases separated the two germline ends.

Concerning this clonotype: A much bigger clone sits one base away, suggesting this may be a read error. V gene TRBV7-9 combines with J gene TRBJ2-7, with TRBD2 as a possible D gene (6 bases). CDR1 is SEHNR and CDR2 is FQNEAQ in the germline V gene (reference sequence). This CDR3 spans 15 amino acids. CDR3 loop: CTSSSPGRQIYEQYF. In DNA, the CDR3 is TGTACCAGCAGCTCCCCAGGGAGGCAAATATACGAGCAGTACTTC.

By sample fraction, this clonotype is medium-sized. The rearrangement joins TRBV2 to TRBJ2-1, with 13 positions matching TRBD2. Trimming took 5 bases from V and 3 from J; bases not matched to a gene: 7. The CDR3 runs 17 residues. Germline values: CDR1 SNHLY, CDR2 FYNNEI. CDR3 in amino acids: CASSFSGLAGVYNEQFF. In nucleotides, the CDR3 is TGTGCCAGCAGTTTTAGTGGACTAGCGGGAGTCTACAATGAGCAGTTCTTC.

This clonotype was seen a handful of times. The junction differs from germline at one of its ends, possibly a read error. The chain links TRBV11-2 to TRBJ2-4, with 8 bases fitting TRBD2. Germline V gene data show CDR1 as SGHAT and CDR2 as FQNNGV. The CDR3 covers 14 residues. CDR3: CASSLDRIAGSRNF. As DNA, the CDR3 is TGTGCCAGCAGCTTAGATCGAATAGCGGGGTCGCGGAACTTC.

This clonotype was counted many times. The V gene is TRBV28, the J gene TRBJ2-7; TRBD2 agrees at 7 bases. This CDR3 has 13 amino acids. From germline, CDR1 is MDHEN and CDR2 SYDVKM. V gave up 6 bases and J gave up 7 bases; unmatched junction bases: 9. The CDR3 loop is CASSLTSFGEQYF. In DNA form, the CDR3 reads TGTGCCAGCAGCCTGACTAGCTTCGGAGAGCAGTACTTC. Full variable domain (missing parts from reference TRBV28 and TRBJ2-7): DVKVTQSSRYLVKRTGEKVFLECVQDMDHENMFWYRQDPGLGLRLIYFSYDVKMKEKGDIPEGYSVSREKKERFSLILESASTNQTSMYLCASSLTSFGEQYFGPGTRLTVT.